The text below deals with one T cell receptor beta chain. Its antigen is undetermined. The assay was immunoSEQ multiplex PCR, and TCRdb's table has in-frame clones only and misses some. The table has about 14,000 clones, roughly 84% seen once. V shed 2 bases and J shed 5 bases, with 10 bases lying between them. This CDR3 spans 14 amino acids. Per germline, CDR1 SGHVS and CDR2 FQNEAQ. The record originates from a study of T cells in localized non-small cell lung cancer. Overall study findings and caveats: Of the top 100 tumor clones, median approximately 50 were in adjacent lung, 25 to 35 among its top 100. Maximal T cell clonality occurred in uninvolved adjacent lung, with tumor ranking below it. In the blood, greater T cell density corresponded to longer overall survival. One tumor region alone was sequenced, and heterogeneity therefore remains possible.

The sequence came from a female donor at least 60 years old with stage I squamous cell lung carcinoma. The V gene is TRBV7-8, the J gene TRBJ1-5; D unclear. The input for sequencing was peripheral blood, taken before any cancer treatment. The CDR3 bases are TGTGCCAGCAGCTTACCCCAGATATATCAGCCCCAGCATTTT. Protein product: CASSLPQIYQPQHF.